Shown below are 7 T cell receptor beta chains from a single sample sequenced in a study of molecular identifiers for immune sequencing clone quantification. TCRdb ran MiXCR on the PCR reads and lists one entry per CDR3 protein. Among around 470,000 distinct CDR3 sequences listed, around 21% were seen once. Sequenced sample: naive CD8+ T cells from blood, with Jurkat cell RNA spiked in. Indicated subset: FACS-sorted CD8+CD4-CCR7+CD45RA+ naive T cells. These receptors came from a human donor in good health. Some libraries in this study had Jurkat cell RNA spiked in.

The chain combines TRBV20-1 with TRBJ1-5; D not certain. Germline V lookup: CDR1 DFQATT, CDR2 SNEGSKA (reference sequence). The CDR3 length is 13 residues. V dropped 3 bases and J dropped 9 bases, with 15 bases sitting between them. CDR3 sequence (DNA): TGCAGTGCTAGGTCAGCATCGGGCGGGCCCCAGCATTTT. Its translation is CSARSASGGPQHF.

This clonotype showed up just a few times. The chain couples TRBV5-4 to TRBJ2-1, with 9 bases fitting TRBD1. Germline V gene lookup returns CDR1 SGHNT and CDR2 YYREEE (reference sequence). The trim removed 0 bases at V and 4 bases at J, leaving 8 bases unmatched. CDR3 length equals 17 residues. CDR3 sequence: CASSLVGTGFWYNEQFF. CDR3 coding DNA: TGTGCCAGCAGCTTGGTCGGGACAGGGTTTTGGTACAATGAGCAGTTCTTC.

This clonotype was detected a few times. This rearrangement joins TRBV4-1 to TRBJ2-7; 8 positions match TRBD2. V dropped 0 bases and J dropped 2; count of bases not matched to a gene: 12. The CDR3 runs 18 residues. Looked up from germline, CDR1 is MGHRA and CDR2 is YSYEKL. The CDR3 DNA sequence: TGCGCCAGCAGCCAAGAATGGCCTAGCGGGTTTTCCACCTACGAGCAGTACTTC. It translates to CASSQEWPSGFSTYEQYF.

The genes are TRBV4-2 and TRBJ1-5; 7 bases fit TRBD1. Germline values: CDR1 LGHNA, CDR2 YNFKEQ. The CDR3 consists of 19 residues. With V trimmed by 1 base and J by 3 bases, 15 bases remained unmatched. The CDR3 coding sequence is TGTGCCAGCAGCCAAGTCGTGGGGGGTAGGGGGCTAGACAATCAGCCCCAGCATTTT. This translates into CASSQVVGGRGLDNQPQHF.

In its sample, this clonotype was seen many times. The rearrangement uses TRBV4-3 and TRBJ1-2; no firm D call. The ends were cut back, 2 bases at V and 5 bases at J, with 9 bases in the middle. Looked up from germline, CDR1 is LGHNA and CDR2 is YSLEER. The CDR3 is 13 residues long. CDR3 sequence: CASSQTTSYGYTF. The CDR3 region has the DNA TGCGCCAGCAGCCAAACCACTTCATATGGCTACACCTTC.

The chain uses TRBV28 and TRBJ2-7; D is perhaps TRBD1 (5 bases). Germline V gene data show CDR1 as MDHEN and CDR2 as SYDVKM. V lost 5 bases, J lost 2 bases, and 13 bases lay in between. The CDR3 spans 14 residues. CDR3 bases: TGTGCCAGCAGTCCCTGGGGCTTTCCCTACGAGCAGTACTTC. This codes for CASSPWGFPYEQYF.

The CDR3 loop is CASRSGEPRAEAFF. DNA for the CDR3: TGTGCCAGCAGATCGGGGGAGCCGCGAGCAGAAGCTTTCTTT. The rearrangement uses TRBV27 and TRBJ1-1, with TRBD1 as a possible D gene (5 bases). CDR1 is MNHEY and CDR2 is SMNVEV in the germline V gene (reference sequence). The CDR3 is made up of 14 amino acids. Trimming removed 6 bases from V and 8 bases from J, with 19 bases in between.